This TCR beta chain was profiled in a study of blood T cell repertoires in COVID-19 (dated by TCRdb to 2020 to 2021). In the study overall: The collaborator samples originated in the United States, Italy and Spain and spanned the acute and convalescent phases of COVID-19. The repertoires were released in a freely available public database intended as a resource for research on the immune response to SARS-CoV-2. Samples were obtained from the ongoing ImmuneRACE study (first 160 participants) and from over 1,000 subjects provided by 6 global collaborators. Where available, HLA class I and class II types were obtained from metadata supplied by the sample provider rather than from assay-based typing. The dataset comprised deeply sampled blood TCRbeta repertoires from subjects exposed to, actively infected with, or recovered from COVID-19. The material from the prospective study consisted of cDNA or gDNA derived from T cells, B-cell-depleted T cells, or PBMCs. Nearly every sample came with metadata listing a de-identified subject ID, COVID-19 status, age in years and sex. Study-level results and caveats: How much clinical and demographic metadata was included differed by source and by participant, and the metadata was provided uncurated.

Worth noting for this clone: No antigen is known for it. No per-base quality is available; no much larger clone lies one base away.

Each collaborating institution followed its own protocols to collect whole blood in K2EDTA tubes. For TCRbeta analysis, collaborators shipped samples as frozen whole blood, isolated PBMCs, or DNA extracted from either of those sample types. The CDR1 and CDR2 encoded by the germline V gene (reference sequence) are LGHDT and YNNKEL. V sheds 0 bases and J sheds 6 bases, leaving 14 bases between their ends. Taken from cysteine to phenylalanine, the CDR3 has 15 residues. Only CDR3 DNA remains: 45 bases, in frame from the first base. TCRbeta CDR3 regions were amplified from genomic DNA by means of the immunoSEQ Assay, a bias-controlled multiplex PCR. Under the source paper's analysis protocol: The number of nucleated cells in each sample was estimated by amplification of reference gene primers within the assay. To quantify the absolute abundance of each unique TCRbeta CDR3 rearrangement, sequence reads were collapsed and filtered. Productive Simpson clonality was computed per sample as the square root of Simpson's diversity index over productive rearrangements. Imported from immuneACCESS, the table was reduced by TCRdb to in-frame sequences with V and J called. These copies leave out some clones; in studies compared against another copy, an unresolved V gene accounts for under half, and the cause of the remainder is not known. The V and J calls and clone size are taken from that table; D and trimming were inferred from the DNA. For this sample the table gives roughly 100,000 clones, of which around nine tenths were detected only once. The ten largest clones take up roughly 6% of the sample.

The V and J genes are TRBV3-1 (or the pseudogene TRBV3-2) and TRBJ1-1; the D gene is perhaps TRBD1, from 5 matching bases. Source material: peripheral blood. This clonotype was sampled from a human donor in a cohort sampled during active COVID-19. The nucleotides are TGTGCCAGCAGCCAAGACTTCAGGGAGGACGCTGAAGCTTTCTTT. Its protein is CASSQDFREDAEAFF.